Below, 15 T cell receptor beta chains from the same sample are listed, as sequenced in a study of blood T cell repertoires in COVID-19 (dated by TCRdb to the early 2020s). Libraries were made using the immunoSEQ multiplex PCR assay. In TCRdb, the immuneACCESS table is reduced to in-frame sequences with V and J assigned. These tables do not hold every clone; where another copy was compared, an unresolved V gene accounts for under half, and the others remain unexplained. This sample gives about 260,000 clones in total; around 90% of them show up just once. 10% of the sample lies in the top ten. Input material: peripheral blood. These receptors originate from a woman aged 70-85 years with COVID-19, enrolled during active disease.

This clone showed up just a few times. The chain uses TRBV19 and TRBJ1-1, with TRBD1 matching 7 bases. CDR1 and CDR2 (germline): LNHDA, SQIVND (reference sequence). Trimming removed 10 bases from V and 8 bases from J; junction bases left unmatched: 22. CDR3 length equals 16 residues. Written as DNA, the CDR3 is TGTGCCACCGGTTTCCGTCCGGGACAGAGAGCATCGGAAGCTTTCTTT. Protein product: CATGFRPGQRASEAFF.

This chain links TRBV10-3 with TRBJ2-7; 9 bases fit TRBD2. Looked up from germline, CDR1 is ENHRY and CDR2 is SYGVKD. The CDR3 is 14 residues long. V lost 10 bases, J lost 3 bases, and 10 bases stayed unmatched. DNA for the CDR3: TGTGCCACCCAAGGGGGACTAGCAGTCTACGAGCAGTACTTC. Protein product: CATQGGLAVYEQYF.

The V call is TRBV29-1, the J call TRBJ1-2; D is perhaps TRBD1 (5 bases). This CDR3 region has 14 residues. Germline loops: CDR1 SQVTM, CDR2 ANQGSEA. With 6 bases removed from V and 4 bases from J, the gap between germline ends came to 18 bases. This CDR3 is CSVGGTGGIYGYTF. CDR3 bases: TGCAGCGTGGGGGGGACGGGAGGTATCTATGGCTACACCTTC.

J is TRBJ2-7 and V is TRBV27; tentative D call: TRBD2 (6 bases). Trimming cost V 7 bases and J 3 bases, with 19 bases left between them. Germline assignment: CDR1 MNHEY and CDR2 SMNVEV (reference sequence). The CDR3 runs 15 residues. CDR3 nucleotide sequence: TGTGCCAGCACCGTGACCGGGACTCGGTACTACGAGCAGTACTTC. Protein product: CASTVTGTRYYEQYF.

The gene calls are TRBV3-1 (or the pseudogene TRBV3-2) and TRBJ1-1, with a weak D call TRBD1 (5 bases). The CDR3 has 14 residues. The germline gives CDR1 LGHDT, CDR2 YNNKEL (reference sequence). V was clipped by 4 bases and J by 0 bases, with 9 bases between them. The DNA of the CDR3 is TGTGCCAGCAGCCTGGGGGGGGTGAACACTGAAGCTTTCTTT. Its protein is CASSLGGVNTEAFF.

This clone is a singleton in its sample. The gene calls are TRBV3-1 (or the pseudogene TRBV3-2) and TRBJ1-4, with 7 bases lining up with TRBD1. Germline CDR1 reads LGHDT; CDR2 reads YNNKEL (reference sequence). After removal of 3 bases from V and 3 bases from J, the junction contained 4 bases not matched to a gene. This CDR3 is built from 15 residues. The CDR3 nucleotides are TGTGCCAGCAGCCAGGCCGGGACAGCTAATGAAAAACTGTTTTTT. Protein sequence: CASSQAGTANEKLFF.

The rearrangement links TRBV2 to TRBJ1-5; a weak D match, TRBD1 (6 bases). V was clipped by 6 bases and J by 10 bases, with 28 bases between them. In germline, CDR1 is SNHLY, CDR2 FYNNEI. The CDR3 runs 17 residues. The CDR3 loop reads CASRERLGQTGRFPQHF. The DNA of the CDR3 is TGTGCCAGCAGAGAAAGGTTAGGACAGACGGGTCGGTTTCCCCAGCATTTT.

J is TRBJ1-2 and V is TRBV7-2; TRBD1 is a possible D gene (6 bases). The CDR3 is made up of 15 amino acids. V dropped 4 bases and J dropped 6 bases, with 18 bases sitting between them. CDR1 is SGHTA, CDR2 FQGNSA, per germline. The DNA of the CDR3 is TGTGCCAGCAGCTCAGCCATTGCGGCAGGGGATGGCTACACCTTC. This codes for CASSSAIAAGDGYTF. The full variable domain, its missing parts supplied by reference TRBV7-2 and TRBJ1-2, is GAGVSQSPSNKVTEKGKDVELRCDPISGHTALYWYRQSLGQGLEFLIYFQGNSAPDKSGLPSDRFSAERTGGSVSTLTIQRTQQEDSAVYLCASSSAIAAGDGYTFGSGTRLTVV.

This chain uses TRBV28 with TRBJ2-5, with 8 bases fitting TRBD1. V dropped 6 bases and J dropped 5; count of bases not matched to a gene: 17. Germline V gene data show CDR1 as MDHEN and CDR2 as SYDVKM. The CDR3 covers 17 residues. CDR3 amino acids: CASSQASDRDGWETQYF. CDR3 bases: TGTGCCAGCAGCCAAGCCTCGGACAGGGATGGTTGGGAGACCCAGTACTTC. The full variable domain, rest sourced from reference TRBV28 and TRBJ2-5, is DVKVTQSSRYLVKRTGEKVFLECVQDMDHENMFWYRQDPGLGLRLIYFSYDVKMKEKGDIPEGYSVSREKKERFSLILESASTNQTSMYLCASSQASDRDGWETQYFGPGTRLLVL.

The chain carries TRBV28 and TRBJ1-4, with D uncertain. V gave up 4 bases and J gave up 7 bases, with 4 bases separating them. The CDR3 runs to 11 residues. From germline, CDR1 is MDHEN and CDR2 SYDVKM. This CDR3 reads CASSSFEKLFF. In DNA form, the CDR3 reads TGTGCCAGCAGTTCCTTTGAAAAACTGTTTTTT. Drawing the rest from reference TRBV28 and TRBJ1-4, the complete variable domain is DVKVTQSSRYLVKRTGEKVFLECVQDMDHENMFWYRQDPGLGLRLIYFSYDVKMKEKGDIPEGYSVSREKKERFSLILESASTNQTSMYLCASSSFEKLFFGSGTQLSVL.

The chain has TRBV5-1 and TRBJ2-3; D perhaps matches TRBD2 (5 bases). The CDR3 consists of 14 residues. Trimming pared 4 bases from V and 1 base from J, leaving 10 bases between. Per germline, CDR1 SGHRS and CDR2 YFSETQ. CDR3 sequence: CASSRSGGTDTQYF. In DNA, the CDR3 is TGCGCCAGCAGCAGAAGCGGTGGCACAGATACGCAGTATTTT. Drawing the rest from reference TRBV5-1 and TRBJ2-3, the complete variable domain is KAGVTQTPRYLIKTRGQQVTLSCSPISGHRSVSWYQQTPGQGLQFLFEYFSETQRNKGNFPGRFSGRQFSNSRSEMNVSTLELGDSALYLCASSRSGGTDTQYFGPGTRLTVL.

This rearrangement joins TRBV19 to TRBJ1-1; D perhaps matches TRBD1 (6 bases). CDR3 size: 15 residues. Germline CDR1 and CDR2: LNHDA and SQIVND (reference sequence). V was cut by 7 bases and J by 4 bases, with 19 bases left in between. CDR3 DNA sequence: TGTGCCAGTACCACAAGACAGGCCCTTGCCACTGAAGCTTTCTTT. This gives the protein CASTTRQALATEAFF.

In this sample, this clone turned up once. The rearrangement uses TRBV27 and TRBJ2-7; 7 nucleotides align to TRBD1. Per the germline V gene, CDR1 is MNHEY and CDR2 is SMNVEV (reference sequence). The junction had 4 bases not matched to a gene; V was cut back by 4 bases and J by 4 bases. The CDR3 sequence is 13 residues long. As DNA, the CDR3 is TGTGCCAGCAGTTCGAGGGGGCGTTACGAGCAGTACTTC. Amino acids: CASSSRGRYEQYF.

The chain employs TRBV29-1 and TRBJ2-5, with D tentatively TRBD1 (6 bases). V lost 7 bases and J 4 bases, leaving 19 bases between the germline ends. This CDR3 is 14 amino acids long. In germline, CDR1 is SQVTM, CDR2 ANQGSEA. In DNA, the CDR3 is TGCAGCGGCGGAAACAGGGTTGGAGGAGAGACCCAGTACTTC. It is translated as CSGGNRVGGETQYF.

This chain joins TRBV30 and TRBJ1-5, with D possibly TRBD1 on 5 matching bases. Germline V gene sequence: CDR1 GTSNPN, CDR2 SVGIG (reference sequence). The CDR3 totals 16 residues. The germline V and J ends were trimmed by 0 bases and 2 bases, with 14 bases remaining between them. The CDR3 bases are TGTGCCTGGAGTGTGCCAGGGAGGTTGGGCAATCAGCCCCAGCATTTT. Amino acid sequence: CAWSVPGRLGNQPQHF.